This T cell receptor (beta chain) originates from a study of blood T cell repertoires in COVID-19. The overall study: Nucleic acid was either cDNA or gDNA, and it came from T cells, B-cell-depleted T cells, or PBMCs.

Authors' processing steps: Reference gene primer amplification yielded estimated nucleated cell counts. The method was immunoSEQ multiplex PCR; TCRdb's version includes in-frame clones alone and lacks a portion of them. V and J calls plus clone size are reproduced from that table; the DNA served to infer D and trimming. The sample has some 180,000 clones, 80% to 85% seen once; the top ten hold approximately 3%. This clone was counted a single time. A COVID-19 case was met by exposed participants within 2 weeks before study entry. Germline lookup yields CDR1 SSHAT and CDR2 FNYEAQ (reference sequence). CDR3 length: 15 residues. V shed 4 bases, J shed 7 bases, and the junction held 7 bases outside the gene matches.

Source material: PBMCs or T cells enriched from blood (not recorded which). The receptor comes from a woman under 40 who had been exposed to COVID-19. V is TRBV7-7 and J is TRBJ2-1; 10 bases fit TRBD2. CDR3 coding DNA: TGTGCCAGCAGCTCTAGCGGGGGAGGGATAAATGAGCAGTTCTTC. Its translation: CASSSSGGGINEQFF.